The 18 T cell receptor beta chains in this list originate from one sample, sequenced in a study of T cells in Graves' hyperthyroidism and ophthalmopathy. The TCR beta CDR3 regions underwent amplification using RNA transcripts as the source. A set of HTBI primers served as the primers for a first-round RT-PCR of the TCR CDR3. MiXCR, applied by TCRdb to the multiplex PCR reads, yields one record per CDR3 protein. The sample yields 160,000 or so distinct CDR3 sequences, about 9% seen once. The sample consisted of blood. These receptors were taken from a young woman with Graves' hyperthyroidism that later progressed to Graves' ophthalmopathy.

This clonotype was recorded many times. This sequence joins TRBV4-2 and TRBJ2-7; 12 nucleotides align to TRBD2. CDR3 length: 15 amino acids. V lost 0 bases, J lost 6 bases, and 3 bases stayed unmatched. Germline V gives CDR1 LGHNA, CDR2 YNFKEQ. CDR3 in amino acids: CASSQDTSGRIEQYF. The DNA for the CDR3 is TGTGCCAGCAGCCAAGACACTAGCGGGAGGATCGAGCAGTACTTC.

This clonotype was seen many times. The genes are TRBV24-1 and TRBJ2-7; unclear D gene. Germline V gives CDR1 KGHDR, CDR2 SFDVKD. CDR3 length equals 12 residues. V shed 6 bases and J shed 4 bases, with 9 bases lying between them. CDR3 region: CATSRTGYEQYF. The CDR3 nucleotides are TGTGCCACCAGTCGGACGGGTTACGAGCAGTACTTC.

The CDR3: CASSPSNPYEQYF. CDR3 nucleotides: TGTGCCAGCAGCCCCTCGAACCCCTACGAGCAGTACTTC. This chain joins TRBV7-9 and TRBJ2-7; D ambiguous. V was clipped by 5 bases and J by 2 bases, with 10 bases between them. CDR1 and CDR2 (germline): SEHNR, FQNEAQ (reference sequence). The CDR3 is 13 residues long.

This clonotype was seen more than once but under ten times. The chain couples TRBV12-3 or TRBV12-4 to TRBJ2-7; D remains unclear. The CDR3 is made up of 12 amino acids. V was pared by 8 bases and J by 6 bases, with 14 bases between. The CDR3 loop reads CASGVSPREQYF. The CDR3 DNA is TGTGCCAGCGGTGTTTCACCACGCGAGCAGTACTTC.

This clonotype was picked up many times. The genes are TRBV20-1 and TRBJ2-3, with D maybe TRBD2 (5 bases). In germline, CDR1 is DFQATT, CDR2 SNEGSKA (reference sequence). CDR3 length: 17 amino acids. Between the trimmed V and J ends, which lost 0 bases and 2 bases, there was a span of 18 bases. The CDR3 DNA sequence: TGCAGTGCTAGAGACGCCACTAGGGTAGCATTCACAGATACGCAGTATTTT. It is translated as CSARDATRVAFTDTQYF.

In its sample, this clonotype was seen many times. This chain joins TRBV20-1 and TRBJ2-3, with TRBD2 as a possible D gene (5 bases). CDR3 length: 12 amino acids. CDR1 is DFQATT and CDR2 is SNEGSKA in the germline V gene (reference sequence). The germline V and J ends were trimmed by 3 bases and 4 bases, with 8 bases remaining between them. The CDR3 DNA follows: TGCAGTGCTAGGGGGAGCGCAGATACGCAGTATTTT. This codes for CSARGSADTQYF.

On this clonotype: Just one base apart from a much larger clone, this may be a read error. This chain uses TRBV11-2 with TRBJ2-5, with D possibly matching TRBD1 (5 bases). V lost 6 bases and J lost 4, with 18 bases in between. The CDR3 runs 15 residues. Germline CDR1 is SGHAT and CDR2 is FQNNGV. CDR3 bases: TGTGCCAGCAGTCTTAGAGGAGAAAGGGGAGAGACCCAGTACTTC. Its protein is CASSLRGERGETQYF. The entire variable domain, with the rest obtained from reference TRBV11-2 and TRBJ2-5, is as follows: EAGVAQSPRYKIIEKRQSVAFWCNPISGHATLYWYQQILGQGPKLLIQFQNNGVVDDSQLPKDRFSAERLKGVDSTLKIQPAKLEDSAVYLCASSLRGERGETQYFGPGTRLLVL.

The genes are TRBV6-1 and TRBJ2-3, with 12 bases lining up with TRBD2. V lost 5 bases to trimming and J lost 5 bases; unmatched junction nucleotides: 5. Germline V gene sequence: CDR1 MNHNS, CDR2 SASEGT. The CDR3 has 15 amino acids. CDR3 nucleotide sequence: TGTGCCAGCAGTCTAGCGGGGGGGCCGGTAGATACGCAGTATTTT. Translating gives CASSLAGGPVDTQYF.

This clonotype has ten or more counts. In nucleotides, the CDR3 is TGCGCCAGCAGCCAAGACGGACGCACCGGGGAGCTGTTTTTT. It yields the protein CASSQDGRTGELFF. V and J are TRBV4-1 and TRBJ2-2; D remains ambiguous. The CDR3 totals 14 residues. Germline CDR1 reads MGHRA; CDR2 reads YSYEKL. V was cut by 0 bases and J by 4 bases, with 6 bases left in between.

Many counts were recorded for this clonotype. The germline gene is not matched at one end of the junction; a read error may be the cause. V and J are TRBV7-3 and TRBJ2-1; 8 bases align to TRBD1. Germline values: CDR1 SGHTA, CDR2 FQGTGA. This CDR3 region has 14 residues. The CDR3 here is CASSLTGGLNEQFF. Written as DNA, the CDR3 is TGTGCCAGCAGCCTAACAGGGGGACTCAATGAGCAGTTCTTC.

The table lists this clonotype with many counts. The V gene is TRBV11-2, the J gene TRBJ2-3; TRBD1 might be the D (6 bases). This CDR3 comprises 15 residues. Deletions cut 6 bases from V and 0 bases from J, with 13 bases between. The germline gives CDR1 SGHAT, CDR2 FQNNGV. The CDR3 sequence: CASRFRDTSTDTQYF. CDR3 nucleotides: TGTGCCAGCAGGTTTCGGGACACCAGCACAGATACGCAGTATTTT.

This clonotype has a count of ten or more. This sequence joins TRBV7-9 and TRBJ2-5; D is unresolved. The CDR3 loop spans 15 amino acids. Trimming removed 6 bases at V and 2 bases at J, with 16 bases between. Germline assignment: CDR1 SEHNR and CDR2 FQNEAQ (reference sequence). The CDR3 protein is CASSSPPDNQETQYF. The CDR3 region has the DNA TGTGCCAGCAGTTCGCCTCCCGATAATCAAGAGACCCAGTACTTC.

This clonotype was recorded many times. This chain uses TRBV3-1 with TRBJ2-3; 8 bases are shared with TRBD2. J lost 2 bases, V lost 0 bases, and 10 bases had no gene match. Germline V CDR1 and CDR2: LGHDT, YNNKEL (reference sequence). The CDR3 is 18 amino acids. The CDR3: CASSQELAGFGVTDTQYF. The CDR3 DNA sequence: TGTGCCAGCAGCCAAGAGTTAGCGGGGTTCGGTGTCACAGATACGCAGTATTTT.

The sample holds many counts of this clonotype. The chain uses TRBV28 and TRBJ2-3; 9 nucleotides match TRBD2. Germline CDR1 is MDHEN and CDR2 is SYDVKM. CDR3 size: 15 residues. The ends lost 3 bases at V and 0 bases at J; junction bases unmatched: 1. The CDR3 is CASSLTSGSTDTQYF. CDR3 DNA sequence: TGTGCCAGCAGTTTGACTAGCGGAAGCACAGATACGCAGTATTTT.

This clonotype was seen repeatedly, ten times or more. This sequence joins TRBV20-1 and TRBJ1-6; D call uncertain. The CDR3 length is 12 residues. Between the trimmed V and J ends, which lost 3 bases and 10 bases, there was a span of 10 bases. CDR1 and CDR2 (germline): DFQATT, SNEGSKA (reference sequence). CDR3 sequence reads: CSASRIGSPLHF. CDR3 nucleotide sequence: TGCAGTGCTAGCCGAATCGGGTCACCCCTCCACTTT.

V gene TRBV4-1 combines with J gene TRBJ2-5; D may be TRBD1 (6 bases). With 4 bases removed from V and 6 bases from J, the gap between germline ends came to 15 bases. Looked up from germline, CDR1 is MGHRA and CDR2 is YSYEKL. The CDR3 has 14 residues. Here the CDR3 reads CASSPLRGGQTQYF. CDR3 in DNA: TGCGCCAGCAGCCCCTTGCGAGGGGGACAGACCCAGTACTTC.

The sample holds many counts of this clonotype. The chain has TRBV12-5 and TRBJ1-1; D is unresolved. Germline CDR1 is LGHNT and CDR2 is FRNRAP. The CDR3 loop spans 16 amino acids. Trimming took off 0 bases at V and 1 base at J, with 12 bases between the two ends. The CDR3 bases are TGTGCTAGTGGTTTGGTACTAGGAGGGTCGAACACTGAAGCTTTCTTT. Amino acids: CASGLVLGGSNTEAFF.

This clonotype was detected a few times. The chain couples TRBV20-1 to TRBJ1-5; possibly TRBD1 for D (6 bases). This CDR3 contains 13 residues. Per germline, CDR1 DFQATT and CDR2 SNEGSKA (reference sequence). V was shortened by 3 bases and J by 7 bases, with 13 bases between the two germline ends. As DNA, the CDR3 is TGCAGTGCTAGGGGCGGGGGCGGACAGCCCCAGCATTTT. It codes for CSARGGGGQPQHF.